The 6 T cell receptor beta chains given below trace back to one sample, sequenced in a study of T-cell reconstitution after alpha-beta-depleted transplantation in children. The TCRbeta library incorporated unique molecular identifiers. Each CDR3 protein is one row after TCRdb ran MiXCR on the PCR reads. Counted here are fewer than 700,000 distinct CDR3 sequences, 13% occurring once; the ten biggest clones make up approximately 2.1%. Material: PBMCs, mostly from graft donor cells, obtained 360 days after TCRalphabeta/CD19-depleted stem cell transplant. The receptors here all came from a male patient between 10 and 17 years old who had a stem cell transplant for acute myeloid leukemia, so the T cells may come from the graft donor.

This clonotype has more than one count but fewer than ten. The chain is built from TRBV5-1 and TRBJ2-7, with D uncertain. Trimming shortened V by 0 bases and J by 4 bases, and 8 bases separated the two germline ends. CDR1 SGHRS and CDR2 YFSETQ come from the germline V gene. The CDR3 is 13 residues long. CDR3 sequence: CASSLGEGYEQYF. The DNA for the CDR3 is TGCGCCAGCAGCTTGGGGGAAGGTTACGAGCAGTACTTC.

This clonotype was seen a handful of times. The rearrangement joins TRBV12-2 to TRBJ2-1; whether TRBD2, the table's D call, matches the DNA was not checked. TRBV12-2 is assigned pseudogene status. This CDR3 is 18 amino acids long. In DNA, the CDR3 is TGTGCAAGTCGCTCGTCCCACCCGGGACTCAATCTGCCCCATGAGCAGTTCTTC. Protein sequence: CASRSSHPGLNLPHEQFF.

The chain employs TRBV28 and TRBJ2-7, with D perhaps TRBD2 (7 bases). V was cut by 2 bases and J by 2 bases, with 25 bases left in between. This CDR3 spans 19 amino acids. Germline V gene sequence: CDR1 MDHEN, CDR2 SYDVKM. CDR3 protein: CASSLRGASIKGGTYEQYF. The CDR3 coding sequence is TGTGCCAGCAGTTTACGAGGGGCCAGTATTAAGGGGGGGACCTACGAGCAGTACTTC.

The chain employs TRBV20-1 and TRBJ1-5; TRBD1 aligns across 11 bases. Germline CDR1 is DFQATT and CDR2 is SNEGSKA (reference sequence). Unmatched junction bases numbered 10, after V lost 1 base and J lost 5 bases. The CDR3 has 17 residues. CDR3 sequence: CSARAHAWTGGYQPQHF. In DNA, the CDR3 is TGCAGTGCTAGAGCCCACGCTTGGACAGGGGGCTATCAGCCCCAGCATTTT.

This clonotype was seen at least ten times. The chain is built from TRBV5-1 and TRBJ2-2, with no clear D. Germline assignment: CDR1 SGHRS and CDR2 YFSETQ. The CDR3 has 14 amino acids. Trimming pared 2 bases from V and 4 bases from J, leaving 9 bases between. The CDR3 region has the DNA TGCGCCAGCAGCTTCCTACAGAGCACCGGGGAGCTGTTTTTT. Translation: CASSFLQSTGELFF.

The chain has TRBV5-5 and TRBJ2-2, with 11 bases aligning to TRBD2. This CDR3 spans 16 amino acids. The germline V gene has CDR1 SGHKS and CDR2 YYEKEE (reference sequence). V shed 2 bases and J 1 base; nucleotides not matched to a gene: 1. The CDR3 region is CASSLLAGVNTGELFF. Written as DNA, the CDR3 is TGTGCCAGCAGCTTACTAGCGGGAGTGAACACCGGGGAGCTGTTTTTT.